This T cell receptor (beta chain) emerged from a study of OX40 agonist ivuxolimab in advanced cancers. Study results and caveats: Also present in some nonresponders was a low level of normalized T-cell clonal expansion. Clonal expansion by week 6 occurred in CD4+ and CD8+ blood T cells (at 0.1 to 3.0 mg/kg).

Assay: immunoSEQ multiplex PCR; the TCRdb copy retains only in-frame clones and omits some. This sample has roughly 77,000 clones; 85% to 95% occur once, and the top ten carry 11%. In regard to this clone: Its target is unknown.

Germline-derived CDR1 and CDR2 are SGHTA and FQGTGA. V dropped 8 bases and J dropped 7; count of bases not matched to a gene: 13. This CDR3 comprises 14 residues. This TCR was recovered from an adult with an advanced solid tumor such as melanoma, head and neck, liver or kidney cancer. The J gene is TRBJ2-7, the V gene TRBV7-3; TRBD1 aligns across 8 bases. The sequences come from CD4+ or CD8+ T cells sorted from blood, collected in a trial of the OX40 agonist ivuxolimab. Written as DNA, the CDR3 is TGTGCCAGCGCCTCGGACAGGGACGCTAGGGAGCAGTACTTC. As protein: CASASDRDAREQYF.